This TCR beta chain is drawn from a study of Ad26.COV2.S vaccination and SARS-CoV-2 variants (dated by TCRdb to about 2021). Concerning the study at large: Donors in the vaccine arm were drawn from COV1001, a multicentre, randomized, double-blind, placebo-controlled phase I-IIa trial testing Ad26.COV2.S in healthy adults. Ad26.COV2.S was administered intramuscularly at 5 x 10^10 or 1 x 10^11 viral particles, either as a single shot or as two shots given 56 days apart. Sequencing of the TCRbeta repertoire served to evaluate the specificity and breadth of SARS-CoV-2-reactive T cell receptors following Ad26.COV2.S vaccination. The TCR-sequenced set comprised about 32 samples: some 20 Ad26.COV2.S vaccine recipients, 5 placebo recipients and 8 SARS-CoV-2 convalescent individuals. Trial participants were randomized into five groups of five: low-dose or high-dose Ad26.COV2.S given once or twice, or placebo on both occasions. Investigators did not know the trial group allocation while performing experiments and assessing outcomes. Broader findings and caveats from the paper: Substantial breadth of spike-specific CD8+ and CD4+ T cell responses was reported after vaccination. The study lacked the statistical power to compare responses across vaccine doses or regimens. Compared with placebo recipients, Ad26.COV2.S recipients showed higher spike-specific TCR breadth (P = 0.0014). It was noted by the authors that total T cell responses may have been underestimated by the TCR breadth and depth analyses. Non-spike TCR breadth was comparable between vaccine and placebo recipients, consistent with the vaccine containing only spike.

From the cysteine through the phenylalanine, the CDR3 covers 13 amino acids. The read is trimmed to its CDR3 DNA, 39 bases read in frame from base 1. The germline V gene provides CDR1 MDHEN and CDR2 SYDVKM. V and J are trimmed by 6 bases and 12 bases, and the gene matches miss 9 bases of the junction. As for this clone: Its cognate antigen has yet to be identified. Per-nucleotide qualities are absent, and no much larger clonotype sits a single base away.

Taken with the paper, the label for treatment or condition translates to: some 19 received Ad26.COV2.S at low or high dose, single or two shots; several received placebo; per-sample allocation not given. For vaccine and placebo recipients, the sequenced repertoires came from samples collected on day 63 after the first injection. Between 29 July and 7 August 2020, Cohort 1b enrolled approximately 26 adults aged 18-55 years at one site in Boston, USA. Ad26.COV2.S was a replication-incompetent adenovirus type 26 vector that expressed a prefusion-stabilized SARS-CoV-2 spike protein derived from the original Wuhan strain. The immunoSEQ Assay was the method used to sequence TCRbeta CDR3 regions. After extraction, genomic DNA underwent amplification by bias-controlled multiplex PCR, followed by high-throughput sequencing. The original pipeline was this. To quantify the absolute abundance of every unique TCRbeta CDR3 region, sequences were collapsed and filtered. T cell fraction was estimated by normalizing TCRbeta template counts to usable DNA, with usable DNA measured through amplification of reference genes found in all nucleated cells. Repertoire TCRs were annotated as SARS-CoV-2-specific when V gene, CDR3 amino acid sequence and J gene were exactly matched to a known reactive TCR set. The reference SARS-CoV-2 TCR set was derived from MIRA and filtered for enrichment in COVID-19-positive ImmuneCODE repertoires, a step that removed public or cross-reactive TCRs. Based on the MIRA antigens, annotated TCRs were further analysed at the level of specific ORF or position within ORF. Depth was the summed frequency of annotated unique rearrangements, while breadth was defined as annotated unique rearrangements over total unique productive rearrangements. TCR breadth was compared between groups using two-sided Wilcoxon rank-sum tests. Drawn from immuneACCESS, this table holds only the in-frame rearrangements with V and J called that TCRdb kept. Clones are partly lost; checked studies trace under half to an unresolved V gene and leave the rest unexplained. V, J and clone size are taken as reported in that table, and D and trimming were inferred from the DNA itself. Present in this sample are about 420,000 clones, roughly 90% of which were seen just once. 3.6% of the sample is held by the ten biggest clonotypes.

Here the sequenced sample was peripheral blood, taken in a trial of Ad26.COV2.S vaccine versus placebo. The clonotype originates from a person between 18 and 60 years old who received the Ad26.COV2.S COVID-19 vaccine or a placebo. The chain joins TRBV28 to TRBJ2-7, with 12 junctional bases fitting TRBD1. The DNA is TGTGCCAGCAGGACACCGGGACAGGGGGCCCGGTACTTC. This translates into CASRTPGQGARYF.